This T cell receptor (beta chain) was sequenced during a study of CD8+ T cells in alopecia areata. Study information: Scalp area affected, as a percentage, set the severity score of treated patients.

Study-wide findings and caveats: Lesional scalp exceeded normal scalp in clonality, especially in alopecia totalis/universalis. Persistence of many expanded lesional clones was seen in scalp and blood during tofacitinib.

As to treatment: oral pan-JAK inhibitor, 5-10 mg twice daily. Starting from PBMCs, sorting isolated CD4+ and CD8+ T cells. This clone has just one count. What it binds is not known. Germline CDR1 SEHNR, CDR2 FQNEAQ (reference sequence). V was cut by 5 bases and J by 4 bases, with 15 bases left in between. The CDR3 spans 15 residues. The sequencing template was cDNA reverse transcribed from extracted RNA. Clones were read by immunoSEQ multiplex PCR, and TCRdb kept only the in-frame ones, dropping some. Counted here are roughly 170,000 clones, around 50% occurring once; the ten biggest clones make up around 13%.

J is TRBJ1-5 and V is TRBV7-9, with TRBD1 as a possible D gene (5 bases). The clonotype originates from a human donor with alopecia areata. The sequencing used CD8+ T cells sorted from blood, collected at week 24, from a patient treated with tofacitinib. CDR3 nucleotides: TGTGCCAGCAGCGAGCAGGGTGCCCCTAATCAGCCCCAGCATTTT. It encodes CASSEQGAPNQPQHF.